This TCR beta chain derives from a study of cytomegalovirus exposure and HLA in healthy donors. CDR3 length: 15 amino acids. V gave up 2 bases and J gave up 4 bases; unmatched junction bases: 4. In germline, CDR1 is SEHNR, CDR2 FQNEAQ (reference sequence). Both 60 Vbeta primers and 13 Jbeta primers went into the PCR. Clones were sequenced by immunoSEQ multiplex PCR, and TCRdb holds only the in-frame ones, with some missing. The sample consists of over 150,000 clones, 75% to 85% of them appearing once. The chain couples TRBV7-9 to TRBJ2-3, with TRBD1 matching over 9 bases. This receptor was identified in a woman aged 18 to 35 in good health and CMV-seronegative. The sequenced sample consisted of PBMCs. The CDR3 reads CASSLSTGGPDTQYF. The CDR3 coding sequence is TGTGCCAGCAGCTTATCGACAGGGGGACCAGATACGCAGTATTTT.